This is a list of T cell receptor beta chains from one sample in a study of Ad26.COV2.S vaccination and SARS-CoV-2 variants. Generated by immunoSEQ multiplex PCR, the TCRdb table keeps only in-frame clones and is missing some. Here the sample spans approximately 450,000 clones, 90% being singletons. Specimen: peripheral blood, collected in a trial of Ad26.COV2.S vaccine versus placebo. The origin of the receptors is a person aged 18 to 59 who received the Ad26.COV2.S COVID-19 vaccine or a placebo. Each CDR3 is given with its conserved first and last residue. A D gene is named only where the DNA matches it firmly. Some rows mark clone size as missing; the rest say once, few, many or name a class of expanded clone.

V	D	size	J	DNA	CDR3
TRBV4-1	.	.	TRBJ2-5	TGCGCCAGCAGCCCCGAGGGTGAAGAAGAGACCCAGTACTTC	CASSPEGEEETQYF
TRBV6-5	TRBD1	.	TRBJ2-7	TGTGCCAGCAGTTACCGGGACAGTAAGTACGAGCAGTACTTC	CASSYRDSKYEQYF
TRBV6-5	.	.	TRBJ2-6	TGTGCCAGCACGTGGCAGCGCTCTGGGGCCAACGTCCTGACTTTC	CASTWQRSGANVLTF
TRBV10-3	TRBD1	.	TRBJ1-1	TGTGCCATCAGTTCGGGCTTTAAGCCAGACAGGGCGAACACTGAAGCTTTCTTT	CAISSGFKPDRANTEAFF
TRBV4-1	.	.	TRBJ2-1	TGCGCCAGCAGCCAACTTTTAGGGGGTAGCTCCTACAATGAGCAGTTCTTC	CASSQLLGGSSYNEQFF
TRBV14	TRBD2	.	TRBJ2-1	TGTGCCAGCAGCCAAGATTCCTTTAGCGGGCCCAAGTTAAATGAGCAGTTCTTC	CASSQDSFSGPKLNEQFF
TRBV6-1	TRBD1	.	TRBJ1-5	TGTGCCAGCAGTGAAGCGCTTCAGGGGGCAATCAATCAGCCCCAGCATTTT	CASSEALQGAINQPQHF
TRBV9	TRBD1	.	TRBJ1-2	TGTGCCAGCAGCGTAGGTGGGACAGGGGGTAAATATGGCTACACCTTC	CASSVGGTGGKYGYTF
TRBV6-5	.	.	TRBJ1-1	TGTGCCAGCAGCGCTGACATGTGGGCGAACACTGAAGCTTTCTTT	CASSADMWANTEAFF
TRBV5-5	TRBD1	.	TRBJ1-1	TGTGCCAGCACCAAGGGACAGGGGGCTTCTAACACTGAAGCTTTCTTT	CASTKGQGASNTEAFF
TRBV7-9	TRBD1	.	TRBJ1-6	TGTGCCAGCAGCTTAGGACGACAGGGAACTTCACCCCTCCACTTT	CASSLGRQGTSPLHF
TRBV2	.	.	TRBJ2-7	TGTGCCAGCAGTAGGGACCAGGGTAGGGAGCAGTACTTC	CASSRDQGREQYF
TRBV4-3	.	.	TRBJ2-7	TGCGCCAGCAGCCAAGGGTGGCGGTCCAATTACGAGCAGTACTTC	CASSQGWRSNYEQYF
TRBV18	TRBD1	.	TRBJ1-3	TGTGCCAGCTCCCGGGACAGGGGGACTGGAAACACCATATATTTT	CASSRDRGTGNTIYF
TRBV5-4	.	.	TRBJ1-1	TGTGCCAGCAGCTTGGGCCAGGGGAGCACTGAAGCTTTCTTT	CASSLGQGSTEAFF
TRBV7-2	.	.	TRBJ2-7	TGTGCCAGCAGCTTAGAAGCGGGTGGCCCTGCCTATTTC	CASSLEAGGPAYF
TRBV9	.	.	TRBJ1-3	TGTGCCAGCAGCCCTCCCGCGGCGCCGGGAAACACCATATATTTT	CASSPPAAPGNTIYF
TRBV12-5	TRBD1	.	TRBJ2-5	TGTGCTAGTGGTTTCGGGACAGGGGGCGAGACCCAGTACTTC	CASGFGTGGETQYF
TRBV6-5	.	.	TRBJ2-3	TGTGCCAGCAGTAACAGGGTCCCAGATACGCAGTATTTT	CASSNRVPDTQYF
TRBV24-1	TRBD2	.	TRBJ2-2	TGTGCCACCAGTGACCCCAGCGGGAGTTGGACCGGGGAGCTGTTTTTT	CATSDPSGSWTGELFF
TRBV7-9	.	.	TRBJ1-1	TGTGCCAGCAGCTCCGCAGGGGTAACTGAAGCTTTCTTT	CASSSAGVTEAFF
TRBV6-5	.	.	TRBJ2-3	TGTGCCAGCAGTTCGACGGGATCCTTCGTAGGAGATACGCAGTATTTT	CASSSTGSFVGDTQYF
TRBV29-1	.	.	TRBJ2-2	TGCAGCGTTGCAGGGCTCGCGAACACCGGGGAGCTGTTTTTT	CSVAGLANTGELFF
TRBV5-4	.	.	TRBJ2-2	TGTGCCAGCAGCCGACCTCCGAACACCGGGGAGCTGTTTTTT	CASSRPPNTGELFF
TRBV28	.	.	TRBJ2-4	TGTGCCAGCAGCCAGGGGGGGTGGAACATTCAGTACTTC	CASSQGGWNIQYF
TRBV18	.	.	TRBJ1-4	TGTGCCAGCTCACCACGTCAGGAGACGACAACTAATGAAAAACTGTTTTTT	CASSPRQETTTNEKLFF
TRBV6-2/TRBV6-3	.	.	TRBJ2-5	TGTGCCAGCAGTTACCGAGGGGGCCAAGAGACCCAGTACTTC	CASSYRGGQETQYF
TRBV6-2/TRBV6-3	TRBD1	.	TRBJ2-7	TGTGCCAGCAGTTTTAGGTACGACAGGGCCTACGAGCAGTACTTC	CASSFRYDRAYEQYF
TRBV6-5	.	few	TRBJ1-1	TGTGCCACCCTCATGGTCCACACTGAAGCTTTCTTT	CATLMVHTEAFF
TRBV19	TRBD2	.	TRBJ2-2	TGTGCCAGTAAGCGGGAGTCCTCCGGGGAGCTGTTTTTT	CASKRESSGELFF
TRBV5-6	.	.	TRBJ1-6	TGTGCCAGCAGCCTTGGACAGCTCAATTCACCCCTCCACTTT	CASSLGQLNSPLHF
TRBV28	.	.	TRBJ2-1	TGTGCCAGCAGTTCCCGATTACACAATGAGCAGTTCTTC	CASSSRLHNEQFF
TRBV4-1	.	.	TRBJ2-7	TGCGCCAGCAGCCAAGGGGCAGGGGTGGGCTACGAGCAGTACTTC	CASSQGAGVGYEQYF
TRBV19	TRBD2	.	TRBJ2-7	TGTGCCAGTAGTATAAAAACGGGAGGGCCGTACGAGCAGTACTTC	CASSIKTGGPYEQYF
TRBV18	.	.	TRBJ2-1	TGTGCCAGCTCTCTGCTTGGTAAGGGGCAACCTTACAATGAGCAGTTCTTC	CASSLLGKGQPYNEQFF
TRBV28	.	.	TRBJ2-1	TGTGCCAGCAGTTGGGGTGGGTTAGGGGAGTGGAATGAGCAGTTCTTC	CASSWGGLGEWNEQFF